One and the same sample provided the 25 T cell receptor beta chains below, sequenced in a study of blood T cell repertoires in COVID-19. Sequencing was performed with immunoSEQ multiplex PCR; in TCRdb, only in-frame clones are kept and a portion is missing. The repertoire holds about 89,000 clones, about nine tenths seen once, with about 15% in the top ten. Sequencing was done on a sample of peripheral blood. These receptors were collected from a male donor with acute or convalescent COVID-19.

The V gene is TRBV9, the J gene TRBJ2-2; the D gene is possibly TRBD2 (5 bases). CDR1 SGDLS and CDR2 YYNGEE come from the germline V gene. The CDR3 sequence is 18 residues long. Trimming left V 3 bases short and J 9 bases short, with 27 bases between. CDR3 nucleotide sequence: TGTGCCAGCAGCGCACACTCCCTACCGGGAAGTGTGAGCCGGGAGCTGTTTTTT. Protein product: CASSAHSLPGSVSRELFF. Full variable domain (rest looked up from reference TRBV9 and TRBJ2-2): DSGVTQTPKHLITATGQRVTLRCSPRSGDLSVYWYQQSLDQGLQFLIQYYNGEERAKGNILERFSAQQFPDLHSELNLSSLELGDSALYFCASSAHSLPGSVSRELFFGEGSRLTVL.

J is TRBJ1-1 and V is TRBV6-2 or TRBV6-3; D not resolved. Trimming shortened V by 2 bases and J by 0 bases, and 13 bases separated the two germline ends. From germline, CDR1 is MNHEY and CDR2 SVGEGT. CDR3 length equals 16 residues. This CDR3 reads CASSYPTLGMNTEAFF. The CDR3 DNA follows: TGTGCCAGCAGTTACCCAACGCTAGGCATGAACACTGAAGCTTTCTTT.

This sequence joins TRBV6-5 and TRBJ1-5; maybe TRBD1 (5 bases). The CDR3 is made up of 15 amino acids. The germline gives CDR1 MNHEY, CDR2 SVGAGI. Trimming pared 6 bases from V and 0 bases from J, leaving 12 bases between. The CDR3 sequence is CASSRTSNSNQPQHF. DNA of the CDR3: TGTGCCAGCAGCCGGACATCTAATAGCAATCAGCCCCAGCATTTT.

This chain uses TRBV9 with TRBJ2-2; 10 bases match TRBD1. V was clipped by 0 bases and J by 4 bases; unmatched bases: 9. Germline V gives CDR1 SGDLS, CDR2 YYNGEE. The CDR3 has 18 amino acids. The CDR3 coding sequence is TGTGCCAGCAGCGTAGCCCCTTTGGACAGGGGGTTCACCGGGGAGCTGTTTTTT. Amino acid sequence: CASSVAPLDRGFTGELFF.

The chain couples TRBV5-1 to TRBJ2-5; D might be TRBD2 (5 bases). Germline CDR1 is SGHRS and CDR2 is YFSETQ. Trimming stripped 0 bases from V and 1 base from J, with 7 bases between. CDR3 length: 14 amino acids. CDR3 protein: CASSLGTAQETQYF. CDR3 nucleotides: TGCGCCAGCAGCTTGGGGACTGCCCAAGAGACCCAGTACTTC. Full variable domain (rest looked up from reference TRBV5-1 and TRBJ2-5): KAGVTQTPRYLIKTRGQQVTLSCSPISGHRSVSWYQQTPGQGLQFLFEYFSETQRNKGNFPGRFSGRQFSNSRSEMNVSTLELGDSALYLCASSLGTAQETQYFGPGTRLLVL.

The rearrangement links TRBV11-2 to TRBJ2-5; no reliable D call. Trimming stripped 1 base from V and 3 bases from J, with 3 bases between. The germline V gene has CDR1 SGHAT and CDR2 FQNNGV. The CDR3 is 12 amino acids. CDR3 sequence: CASSLAEETQYF. The CDR3 DNA reads TGTGCCAGCAGCTTAGCGGAAGAGACCCAGTACTTC.

In its sample, this clone was seen once. The chain joins TRBV9 to TRBJ2-2; 13 nucleotides align to TRBD2. Germline loops: CDR1 SGDLS, CDR2 YYNGEE. The CDR3 spans 16 residues. The trim removed 0 bases at V and 4 bases at J, leaving 0 bases unmatched. The CDR3 nucleotides read TGTGCCAGCAGCGTAGGGACTAGCGGGGGCACCGGGGAGCTGTTTTTT. Translating it yields CASSVGTSGGTGELFF. Combining the CDR3 with reference TRBV9 and TRBJ2-2 gives the whole variable domain DSGVTQTPKHLITATGQRVTLRCSPRSGDLSVYWYQQSLDQGLQFLIQYYNGEERAKGNILERFSAQQFPDLHSELNLSSLELGDSALYFCASSVGTSGGTGELFFGEGSRLTVL.

This clone was picked up one time. This chain uses TRBV7-9 with TRBJ1-6; weak D call: TRBD1 (5 bases). V was pared by 5 bases and J by 6 bases, with 23 bases between. Germline CDR1 is SEHNR and CDR2 is FQNEAQ (reference sequence). The CDR3 loop spans 18 amino acids. The CDR3 nucleotides read TGTGCCAGCAGCCCGCGTCTTGCCCCCACAGGATTTAATTCACCCCTCCACTTT. It yields the protein CASSPRLAPTGFNSPLHF.

In its sample, this clone was seen a few times. The J gene is TRBJ2-7, the V gene TRBV6-2 or TRBV6-3; D uncertain. CDR3 length equals 15 residues. V was clipped by 2 bases and J by 3 bases, with 14 bases between them. The germline V gene has CDR1 MNHEY and CDR2 SVGEGT. CDR3 loop: CASSYVTDNVYEQYF. The CDR3 region has the DNA TGTGCCAGCAGTTACGTCACAGACAATGTCTACGAGCAGTACTTC.

This clone was observed once. V is TRBV5-8 and J is TRBJ2-7, with 8 bases matching TRBD2. Germline V gives CDR1 SGHTS, CDR2 YDEGEE. The CDR3 runs 14 residues. V lost 4 bases, J lost 5 bases, and 8 bases stayed unmatched. As DNA, the CDR3 is TGTGCCAGCAGCCGGCGGGGGGTCGTAGACGAGCAGTACTTC. It translates to CASSRRGVVDEQYF.

This chain connects TRBV27 to TRBJ2-7; D is perhaps TRBD2 (6 bases). The V and J ends lost 6 bases and 3 bases respectively, with 12 bases between them. Germline lookup yields CDR1 MNHEY and CDR2 SMNVEV (reference sequence). The CDR3 is 13 amino acids. This CDR3 reads CASRRGNYYEQYF. The CDR3 coding sequence is TGTGCCAGCAGGCGGGGAAACTACTACGAGCAGTACTTC.

The chain combines TRBV20-1 with TRBJ1-1, with unresolved D. Trimming cost V 7 bases and J 1 base, with 7 bases left between them. CDR3 length equals 11 residues. Germline values: CDR1 DFQATT, CDR2 SNEGSKA (reference sequence). This CDR3 is CSVYRNTEAFF. The CDR3 DNA sequence: TGCAGTGTATACAGGAACACTGAAGCTTTCTTT.

This chain joins TRBV29-1 and TRBJ2-2; a weak D match, TRBD1 (5 bases). Germline CDR1 is SQVTM and CDR2 is ANQGSEA. V lost 7 bases and J lost 7, with 13 bases in between. This CDR3 region has 12 residues. The CDR3: CSAQGVFGELFF. In DNA form, the CDR3 reads TGCAGCGCCCAAGGGGTATTCGGGGAGCTGTTTTTT.

The genes are TRBV5-4 and TRBJ2-5, with a tentative D call TRBD1 (6 bases). The CDR3 spans 14 residues. Trimming shortened V by 0 bases and J by 7 bases, and 13 bases separated the two germline ends. CDR1 SGHNT and CDR2 YYREEE come from the germline V gene (reference sequence). The CDR3 here is CASSLEDRRPTQYF. For the CDR3, the DNA is TGTGCCAGCAGCTTGGAAGACAGGCGACCGACCCAGTACTTC.

The chain's CDR3 is CASSSGGTGELFF. The DNA of the CDR3 is TGTGCCAGCAGCTCAGGGGGGACCGGGGAGCTGTTTTTT. The J gene is TRBJ2-2, the V gene TRBV7-3; a weak D match, TRBD1 (7 bases). CDR1 is SGHTA, CDR2 FQGTGA, per germline. This CDR3 has 13 amino acids. Trimming cost V 4 bases and J 5 bases, with 8 bases left between them.

This chain joins TRBV27 and TRBJ2-3, with 8 bases that match TRBD2. Germline V gene data show CDR1 as MNHEY and CDR2 as SMNVEV (reference sequence). V shed 4 bases, J shed 1 base, and the junction held 4 bases outside the gene matches. This CDR3 has 15 amino acids. CDR3 region: CASSSGLVRTDTQYF. CDR3 DNA sequence: TGTGCCAGCAGTTCGGGACTAGTACGCACAGATACGCAGTATTTT.

By share of the sample, this clone is medium-sized. The chain joins TRBV7-3 to TRBJ1-1, with TRBD1 identical over 9 bases. This CDR3 is built from 15 residues. V trimming: 6 bases; J trimming: 1 base; junction bases outside the gene matches: 6. Germline values: CDR1 SGHTA, CDR2 FQGTGA. The CDR3 region has the DNA TGTGCCAGCAGTACCGGGACAGGGCCGAACACTGAAGCTTTCTTT. Protein: CASSTGTGPNTEAFF. The whole variable domain, remainder taken from reference TRBV7-3 and TRBJ1-1, is GAGVSQTPSNKVTEKGKYVELRCDPISGHTALYWYRQSLGQGPEFLIYFQGTGAADDSGLPNDRFFAVRPEGSVSTLKIQRTERGDSAVYLCASSTGTGPNTEAFFGQGTRLTVV.

This clone appeared once. The rearrangement links TRBV29-1 to TRBJ2-5; TRBD2 aligns across 11 bases. Germline CDR1 and CDR2: SQVTM and ANQGSEA. V dropped 7 bases and J dropped 7; count of bases not matched to a gene: 11. The CDR3 extends over 14 amino acids. The CDR3 DNA follows: TGCAGCGCTGGGACTAGCGGTCAATCGGGGACCCAGTACTTC. Amino acid sequence: CSAGTSGQSGTQYF.

The V gene is TRBV2, the J gene TRBJ2-1; D possibly corresponds to TRBD2 (5 bases). This CDR3 has 15 residues. The V gene's germline CDR1 is SNHLY and CDR2 FYNNEI. The V and J ends lost 3 bases and 4 bases respectively, with 13 bases between them. As DNA, the CDR3 is TGTGCCAGCAGTGATGGACTCTCGAATTACAATGAGCAGTTCTTC. Residues: CASSDGLSNYNEQFF.

The V and J genes are TRBV15 and TRBJ1-1; D remains unclear. The germline V gene encodes CDR1 LNHNV and CDR2 YYDKDF (reference sequence). This CDR3 has 13 amino acids. Trimming took off 5 bases at V and 3 bases at J, with 10 bases between the two ends. The CDR3 spells CATSPGRDTEAFF. The CDR3 DNA reads as TGTGCCACCAGCCCGGGGAGGGACACTGAAGCTTTCTTT.

This clone was detected a few times. CDR3 in amino acids: CSVGFGGSTEAFF. The DNA for the CDR3 is TGCAGCGTTGGGTTTGGAGGATCCACTGAAGCTTTCTTT. The chain is built from TRBV29-1 and TRBJ1-1; D remains unclear. The CDR3 loop spans 13 amino acids. V was shortened by 4 bases and J by 4 bases, with 13 bases between the two germline ends. CDR1 and CDR2 from the germline V gene are SQVTM and ANQGSEA.

The chain recombines TRBV19 with TRBJ2-3; D might be TRBD1 (6 bases). CDR1 is LNHDA and CDR2 is SQIVND in the germline V gene (reference sequence). Trimming left V 7 bases short and J 3 bases short, with 17 bases between. The CDR3 has 15 amino acids. Here the CDR3 reads CASKPPQGPTDTQYF. In DNA, the CDR3 is TGTGCCAGTAAGCCCCCCCAGGGGCCGACAGATACGCAGTATTTT.

This chain uses TRBV5-1 with TRBJ1-2, with D maybe TRBD1 (6 bases). Germline CDR1 and CDR2: SGHRS and YFSETQ. The V end lost 0 bases, the J end lost 2 bases, and 11 bases lay between the germline ends. This CDR3 region has 15 residues. The CDR3 loop is CASSLATGNNYGYTF. The CDR3 nucleotides read TGCGCCAGCAGCTTGGCAACAGGGAACAACTATGGCTACACCTTC.

This clone appeared once. This chain joins TRBV3-1 (or the pseudogene TRBV3-2) and TRBJ2-1; 11 nucleotides line up with TRBD1. The CDR3 totals 15 residues. CDR1 and CDR2 from the germline V gene are LGHDT and YNNKEL (reference sequence). V was clipped by 6 bases and J by 3 bases; unmatched bases: 4. The CDR3 sequence: CASSGQGANYNEQFF. Written as DNA, the CDR3 is TGTGCCAGCAGTGGACAGGGGGCAAACTACAATGAGCAGTTCTTC.

This chain joins TRBV30 and TRBJ1-5; D not resolved. Germline V lookup: CDR1 GTSNPN, CDR2 SVGIG (reference sequence). The CDR3 runs to 13 residues. V dropped 2 bases and J dropped 3 bases, with 8 bases sitting between them. The CDR3 loop reads CAWSLEANQPQHF. CDR3 coding DNA: TGTGCCTGGAGTTTGGAGGCCAATCAGCCCCAGCATTTT.